These T cell receptor beta chains were read from a single sample in a study of control samples from healthy donors and cancer patients. Libraries were prepared by immunoSEQ multiplex PCR; TCRdb keeps only in-frame clonotypes and omits some of them. The sample lists around 140,000 clones; approximately 90% were seen once. The specimen sequenced was blood. The receptors shown here come from a man aged 35-49 years in good health. Both conserved end residues are part of each CDR3. A D gene is named only where the DNA matches it firmly. The size field is filled for only some rows; it gives once, few, many or a size class.

J gene,clone size,V gene,D gene,CDR3 protein,CDR3 DNA
TRBJ1-5,once,TRBV6-5,-,CASGRDGSNQPQHF,TGTGCCAGCGGCCGGGACGGTAGCAATCAGCCCCAGCATTTT
TRBJ2-2,-,TRBV30,-,CAWGRSTGELFF,TGTGCCTGGGGAAGATCCACCGGGGAGCTGTTTTTT
TRBJ2-3,-,TRBV5-1,TRBD2,CASSPAVAGGTDTQYF,TGCGCCAGCAGCCCGGCAGTTGCGGGAGGGACAGATACGCAGTATTTT
TRBJ2-5,-,TRBV9,TRBD1,CASSIGTGKETQYF,TGTGCCAGCAGCATCGGGACAGGAAAAGAGACCCAGTACTTC
TRBJ1-6,-,TRBV25-1,-,CASSNFISGSPLHF,TGTGCCAGCAGCAATTTTATAAGCGGTTCACCCCTCCACTTT
TRBJ2-7,-,TRBV10-2,-,CASRTREGNEQYF,TGCGCCAGCCGGACAAGAGAAGGCAACGAGCAGTACTTC
TRBJ2-4,-,TRBV11-2,TRBD2,CASSSGGSRAKNIQYF,TGTGCCAGCAGTTCCGGGGGGTCAAGAGCCAAAAACATTCAGTACTTC
TRBJ1-6,-,TRBV15,-,CATQAVNNSPLHF,TGTGCCACCCAGGCGGTGAATAATTCACCCCTCCACTTT
TRBJ1-1,-,TRBV6-1,-,CASSEASAWGTEAFF,TGTGCCAGCAGTGAAGCGTCGGCATGGGGGACTGAAGCTTTCTTT
TRBJ1-3,-,TRBV5-8,-,CASSLGDSSGNTIYF,TGTGCCAGCAGCTTAGGGGACTCCTCTGGAAACACCATATATTTT
TRBJ1-2,-,TRBV9,-,CASSPGGAVPHGYTF,TGTGCCAGCAGCCCCGGGGGGGCGGTACCCCATGGCTACACCTTC
TRBJ1-6,-,TRBV9,-,CASSPDPMGGYSPLHF,TGTGCCAGCAGCCCAGACCCGATGGGGGGGTATTCACCCCTCCACTTT
TRBJ2-2,-,TRBV5-1,TRBD1,CASSSVQGARTGELFF,TGCGCCAGCAGCTCCGTCCAGGGGGCACGGACCGGGGAGCTGTTTTTT
TRBJ2-5,-,TRBV6-2/TRBV6-3,-,CASSLGGMQTQYF,TGTGCCAGCAGCTTGGGCGGGATGCAGACCCAGTACTTC
TRBJ2-3,-,TRBV29-1,TRBD1,CSVFRGRQDTQYF,TGCAGCGTTTTCAGGGGGCGCCAGGATACGCAGTATTTT
TRBJ2-3,-,TRBV7-9,-,CASSSAGRGTDTQYF,TGTGCCAGCAGCTCCGCCGGGCGGGGCACAGATACGCAGTATTTT
TRBJ2-2,-,TRBV6-5,-,CASRRRTGELFF,TGTGCCAGCAGAAGACGTACCGGGGAGCTGTTTTTT
TRBJ1-4,-,TRBV5-5,TRBD1,CASSFQGAGEKLFF,TGTGCCAGCAGCTTTCAGGGGGCAGGAGAAAAACTGTTTTTT
TRBJ2-3,-,TRBV5-1,TRBD2,CASSHPPGLGTDTQYF,TGCGCCAGCAGCCACCCCCCGGGACTAGGAACAGATACGCAGTATTTT
TRBJ2-5,-,TRBV5-1,-,CASSYGSTETQYF,TGCGCCAGCAGCTACGGCAGTACAGAGACCCAGTACTTC
TRBJ1-6,-,TRBV11-2,-,CASSWARGDYNSPLHF,TGTGCCAGCAGCTGGGCCCGGGGGGACTATAATTCACCCCTCCACTTT